The text below deals with one TCR beta chain. There are many counts of this clonotype. The specificity of this receptor is unknown. No base qualities exist here, and no much larger clone lies one base off it. This specimen's time point label, per the study, means: pre-sensitization, week 0. The treatment or condition label, read with the paper, signifies: therapeutic diphenylcyclopropenone sensitization with weekly scalp DPC. Blood at each patch-test visit was drawn before the patch test was applied. Patients were eligible if aged 18 to 70, diagnosed with alopecia and judged suitable for DPC therapy, and pregnant patients were excluded. Total RNA was extracted from unfractionated whole blood collected in Tempus Blood RNA tubes. V is reduced by 7 bases and J by 0 bases, leaving a spacing of 18 bases between them. The CDR3 covers 16 residues, taking in both the cysteine and the phenylalanine. Only CDR3 DNA is held: 48 bases, read in frame from base 1. As encoded in the germline V gene (reference sequence), CDR1 is LNHDA while CDR2 is SQIVND.

Library prep was done by RACE. Sequencing used a NextSeq 500. Library preparation attached unique molecular identifiers to individual cDNA molecules for quantitative, reproducible TCR counting. For every blood RNA sample, sequencing covered both the TCR alpha and TCR beta chains. The original pipeline was this. Samples had a median of approximately 93,000 TCRs, with a range from roughly 23,224 to 700,000. V, J and CDR3 annotation of the TCR reads was carried out using the Decombinator software suite. To make PS versus PT1 abundance plots, every sample was subsampled to the same number of TCRs (28,000). Expanded TCRs were defined as absent before sensitization and observed at least eight times at the 2-week time point. TCRdb ran its own pipeline on the public reads, namely fastp trimming at Q25 and MiXCR clone calling, and kept in-frame beta chains. Rows with one shared CDR3 protein collapse into an entry with the most common genes and DNA. TCRdb, rather than the study authors, made the V and J calls. This sample is represented by fewer than 150,000 distinct CDR3 sequences; roughly 14% of them were singletons. The top ten clonotypes cover approximately 2.8% of the sample.

These data originate in a study of human T cells and chemical hapten exposure (dated by TCRdb to about 2021). Concerning the study at large: For sensitization, 2% DPC in acetone was applied to a roughly 2 cm by roughly 2 cm area of upper inner arm skin. This study followed changes in the peripheral blood TCR repertoire in vivo during primary and secondary sensitization of alopecia patients to the hapten diphenylcyclopropenone (DPC). Weekly therapeutic DPC doses were additionally applied to the scalp of patients throughout the approximately 24-week study period. For TCR sequencing, blood came from 25 to 30 alopecia patients at anywhere from one to four time points (pre-sensitization, 2, 6 and 24 weeks). Alopecia areata with under or over 50% scalp involvement, alopecia totalis and alopecia universalis were represented in the patient cohort, which was mostly female. Libraries were pooled for sequencing, and variation in per-sample TCR yields was attributed mainly to small differences in library volumes within the pool. Blood was sampled from patients pre-sensitization (week 0) and at 2, 6 and about 24 weeks after DPC sensitization. Patch testing was done on the upper back using Finn chambers containing 0.01% DPC, and results were scored after 6 days according to International Contact Dermatitis Research Group standards. On the study overall, not on this receptor specifically: No change with DPC sensitization was found in the number of TCRs above 1 in 1000 frequency, and no evidence of global repertoire structure alterations was found. After repeated subsampling, the strength of the expansion versus patch-test correlation and the threshold at which it became significant changed. All patients had alopecia, a presumed autoimmune disease, so their immune response might differ from that of healthy individuals. Significantly more large CDR3 similarity clusters were formed by expanded TCRs than by pre-sensitization or healthy control sets, consistent with antigen-driven responses. Patch test score correlated positively with the number of PT1 expanded TCRs, reaching significance at thresholds 8, 16 and 32 but not at 4.

The source was whole blood, collected in connection with sensitization to the hapten diphenylcyclopropenone (DPC). This receptor was taken from a woman aged 18 to 35 with alopecia areata. Some clones in this sample may be carry-over from other donors' samples. The receptor chain draws on TRBV19 and TRBJ1-2, with the D gene call left open. The CDR3 reads as follows: CASIPQDDLANYGYTF. The bases are TGTGCCAGTATTCCTCAGGACGACTTAGCTAACTATGGCTACACCTTC.